This note documents a single T cell receptor beta chain sequence. The data originate from a study of cytomegalovirus exposure and HLA in healthy donors. 60 Vbeta and 13 Jbeta primers were used in PCR. The data were produced by immunoSEQ multiplex PCR, yet TCRdb's version contains in-frame clones alone and is incomplete. The sample holds about 190,000 clones; around 75% are singletons and the top ten take about 3.1%. Germline V gene data show CDR1 as SQVTM and CDR2 as ANQGSEA. With V trimmed by 7 bases and J by 4 bases, 8 bases remained unmatched. This CDR3 region has 14 residues. The chain joins TRBV29-1 to TRBJ1-1; 11 nucleotides line up with TRBD1. The sample comprised PBMCs. This TCR was recovered from a woman in her thirties in good health and CMV-seropositive. The CDR3 coding sequence is TGCAGCGCCCGACGGGGGACAGGGGGCACTGAAGCTTTCTTT. Protein product: CSARRGTGGTEAFF.